The 24 T cell receptor beta chains below were found in one sample sequenced in a study of blood T cells in healthy people across ages. A second PCR of roughly 7 to 11 cycles used a sample-barcoded 5' primer and a J-beta primer mix. In TCRdb, the 5' RACE reads were re-called with MiXCR into one record per CDR3 protein. The sample contains approximately 800,000 distinct CDR3 sequences, about half of which appear only once. The sequencing sample was made of blood. The receptor source for this set is an elderly man in good health.

The genes are TRBV4-1 and TRBJ1-2, with 8 nucleotides matching TRBD1. Germline loops: CDR1 MGHRA, CDR2 YSYEKL. CDR3 length: 16 amino acids. V lost 3 bases to trimming and J lost 1 base; unmatched junction nucleotides: 7. The DNA for the CDR3 is TGCGCCAGCAGCCACCTGGACAGGGCGAGTAACTATGGCTACACCTTC. As protein: CASSHLDRASNYGYTF.

The table lists this clonotype with a count of one. The chain is built from TRBV6-2 or TRBV6-3 and TRBJ2-4, with D perhaps matching TRBD1 or TRBD2 (5 bases each). This CDR3 is 15 amino acids long. V lost 7 bases and J 0 bases, leaving 13 bases between the germline ends. CDR1 and CDR2 from the germline V gene are MNHEY and SVGEGT. This chain's CDR3 is CASMSGALAKNIQYF. The CDR3 DNA follows: TGTGCCAGCATGTCCGGGGCTCTAGCCAAAAACATTCAGTACTTC.

About this clonotype: A much larger clone lies one base from this, so it may be a read error. V usage is TRBV20-1 and J usage is TRBJ2-3; 8 bases fit TRBD2. Germline V gene sequence: CDR1 DFQATT, CDR2 SNEGSKA (reference sequence). With 8 bases clipped from V and 5 bases from J, the junction kept 9 bases outside the gene matches. This CDR3 contains 13 residues. The CDR3 protein is CSPRREVGDTQYF. For the CDR3, the DNA is TGCAGTCCACGGCGGGAGGTGGGAGATACGCAGTATTTT.

About this clonotype: This CDR3 is missing its conserved last phenylalanine or tryptophan, likely due to a read error. Because the CDR3's place on the DNA is in doubt, the DNA is left out and the CDR3 is given as listed by TCRdb. The chain has TRBV29-1 and TRBJ1-2; the D call TRBD1 from the table was never checked on the DNA. The CDR3 sequence runs 15 residues, both termini included. The germline V gene has CDR1 SQVTM and CDR2 ANQGSEA. The CDR3 protein is CSVGRPDRGLLGHTV.

This clonotype was seen only a few times. This chain joins TRBV15 and TRBJ2-3; 9 positions agree with TRBD2. CDR3 size: 15 residues. Germline-derived CDR1 and CDR2 are LNHNV and YYDKDF (reference sequence). V dropped 1 base and J dropped 4; count of bases not matched to a gene: 3. CDR3: CATSRVQREADTQYF. CDR3 in DNA: TGTGCCACCAGCAGAGTCCAGCGGGAGGCAGATACGCAGTATTTT.

The chain combines TRBV27 with TRBJ1-2; TRBD1 is a possible D gene (5 bases). Trimming shortened V by 7 bases and J by 7 bases, and 13 bases separated the two germline ends. Germline V gene sequence: CDR1 MNHEY, CDR2 SMNVEV (reference sequence). The CDR3 covers 12 residues. CDR3 sequence: CASTTGGVGYTF. The CDR3 coding sequence is TGTGCCAGCACTACAGGAGGGGTTGGCTACACCTTC.

The chain joins TRBV14 to TRBJ2-5; 10 bases are a match to TRBD2. Germline loops: CDR1 SGHDN, CDR2 FVKESK. V lost 4 bases and J lost 5; bases outside the gene matches: 10. This CDR3 has 16 residues. CDR3 region: CASSLWASGSMETQYF. CDR3 coding DNA: TGTGCCAGCAGCCTTTGGGCTAGCGGGAGTATGGAGACCCAGTACTTC.

The J gene is TRBJ2-5, the V gene TRBV27, with a possible D match to TRBD1 (6 bases). This CDR3 region has 12 residues. Trimming took 11 bases from V and 0 from J, leaving 10 bases between them. From germline, CDR1 is MNHEY and CDR2 SMNVEV (reference sequence). CDR3 region: CAFRDNQETQYF. CDR3 in DNA: TGTGCCTTCCGGGACAACCAAGAGACCCAGTACTTC.

This chain uses TRBV7-2 with TRBJ2-3; maybe TRBD2 (6 bases). Trimming pared 4 bases from V and 0 bases from J, leaving 11 bases between. The germline V gene encodes CDR1 SGHTA and CDR2 FQGNSA. The CDR3 runs 15 residues. CDR3 sequence reads: CASSSGLGSTDTQYF. CDR3 DNA sequence: TGTGCCAGCAGCTCGGGACTTGGAAGCACAGATACGCAGTATTTT. The whole variable domain, filled in from reference TRBV7-2 and TRBJ2-3, reads GAGVSQSPSNKVTEKGKDVELRCDPISGHTALYWYRQSLGQGLEFLIYFQGNSAPDKSGLPSDRFSAERTGGSVSTLTIQRTQQEDSAVYLCASSSGLGSTDTQYFGPGTRLTVL.

With respect to this clonotype: Sequence at one end of the junction differs from germline and may be a read error. The V gene is TRBV7-9, the J gene TRBJ1-4; D remains unclear. Germline V CDR1 and CDR2: SEHNR, FQNEAQ (reference sequence). The CDR3 has 18 amino acids. CDR3 region: CVSSLVTSSNALGEKLFF. The CDR3 bases are TGTGTCAGCAGCTTAGTAACGTCCAGCAACGCCCTTGGTGAAAAACTGTTTTTT.

About this clonotype: The germline gene is not matched at one end of the junction; a read error may be the cause. V and J are TRBV19 and TRBJ1-4, with a possible D match to TRBD1 (5 bases). Germline CDR1 and CDR2: LNHDA and SQIVND (reference sequence). The CDR3 is 15 amino acids. CDR3 coding DNA: TGTGCCAATAGTATAGTGAGACGGGGGAATGAAAAACTGTTTTTT. Its protein is CANSIVRRGNEKLFF.

This chain's CDR3 is CAWSVILGTGELFF. DNA of the CDR3: TGTGCCTGGAGTGTAATTCTAGGGACCGGGGAGCTGTTTTTT. This chain joins TRBV30 and TRBJ2-2; no firm D call. The CDR3 runs to 14 residues. Germline V gene sequence: CDR1 GTSNPN, CDR2 SVGIG (reference sequence). With 0 bases removed from V and 5 bases from J, the gap between germline ends came to 10 bases.

The V call is TRBV20-1, the J call TRBJ2-1; 11 nucleotides align to TRBD2. This CDR3 contains 14 residues. The germline gives CDR1 DFQATT, CDR2 SNEGSKA (reference sequence). V lost 5 bases and J lost 4; bases outside the gene matches: 4. CDR3 DNA: TGCAGTGCTCTACTAGCGGGAGAGTACAATGAGCAGTTCTTC. Protein sequence: CSALLAGEYNEQFF.

About this clonotype itself: One end of the junction fails to match germline, which may point to a read error. V gene TRBV18 combines with J gene TRBJ2-3; D remains unclear. CDR3 length equals 15 residues. Germline lookup yields CDR1 KGHSH and CDR2 LQKENI. As DNA, the CDR3 is TGTGCCTGCTCACCCCCGACACCTTCGGGAGATACGCAGTATTTT. Amino acid sequence: CACSPPTPSGDTQYF.

The rearrangement uses TRBV5-1 and TRBJ2-1, with D tentatively TRBD2 (7 bases). The V gene's germline CDR1 is SGHRS and CDR2 YFSETQ. V lost 4 bases, J lost 7 bases, and 21 bases lay in between. The CDR3 has 16 residues. The CDR3, as DNA: TGCGCCAGCAGCGCCTCCCTGGGGGGGGCGACGAATGAGCAGTTCTTC. This sequence encodes CASSASLGGATNEQFF.

This rearrangement joins TRBV12-3 or TRBV12-4 to TRBJ2-2, with 7 bases lining up with TRBD2. CDR3 length equals 13 residues. V shed 8 bases and J 2 bases; nucleotides not matched to a gene: 2. In nucleotides, the CDR3 is TGTGCCAGCTCAGCGGGAAACACCGGGGAGCTGTTTTTT. This codes for CASSAGNTGELFF.

This clonotype appeared a few times. The chain uses TRBV4-1 and TRBJ2-6; TRBD1 or TRBD2 may be the D gene (5 bases each). Germline V gene data show CDR1 as MGHRA and CDR2 as YSYEKL. CDR3 length equals 18 residues. Trimming removed 1 base at V and 4 bases at J, with 17 bases between. CDR3 nucleotides: TGCGCCAGCAGCCAAGTGGGAGACAGCACTCTGGGGGCCAACGTCCTGACTTTC. Translating gives CASSQVGDSTLGANVLTF.

The table lists this clonotype with many counts. The gene calls are TRBV7-2 and TRBJ2-7; no definite D call. The ends were cut back, 5 bases at V and 4 bases at J, with 6 bases in the middle. The CDR3 covers 11 residues. Germline lookup yields CDR1 SGHTA and CDR2 FQGNSA. The CDR3 here is CASSVKYEQYF. The CDR3 DNA reads TGTGCCAGCAGCGTAAAGTACGAGCAGTACTTC.

The rearrangement links TRBV6-5 to TRBJ2-7; 8 positions agree with TRBD2. After removal of 4 bases from V and 3 bases from J, the junction contained 5 bases not matched to a gene. The CDR3 covers 14 residues. Germline lookup yields CDR1 MNHEY and CDR2 SVGAGI. The CDR3 bases are TGTGCCAGCAGTTCACGGACTAGCAACTACGAGCAGTACTTC. As protein: CASSSRTSNYEQYF.

The V call is TRBV29-1, the J call TRBJ2-7; 12 bases line up with TRBD2. Unmatched junction bases numbered 5, after V lost 5 bases and J lost 6 bases. Germline V gene sequence: CDR1 SQVTM, CDR2 ANQGSEA. This CDR3 spans 13 amino acids. This chain's CDR3 is CSVPGLAGSEQYF. Here the CDR3 DNA reads TGCAGCGTTCCGGGACTAGCGGGTAGCGAGCAGTACTTC.

The chain carries TRBV20-1 and TRBJ1-5, with D possibly being TRBD1 (6 bases). Trimming pared 6 bases from V and 1 base from J, leaving 10 bases between. Germline loops: CDR1 DFQATT, CDR2 SNEGSKA (reference sequence). CDR3 length: 13 amino acids. The CDR3 DNA is TGCAGTGCGGTCAGGGGAAGCAATCAGCCCCAGCATTTT. Translation: CSAVRGSNQPQHF.

This clonotype appeared a single time. V is TRBV19 and J is TRBJ2-2; D unresolved. V lost 6 bases to trimming and J lost 1 base, with 9 bases between them. Germline-derived CDR1 and CDR2 are LNHDA and SQIVND (reference sequence). The CDR3 runs 14 residues. DNA for the CDR3: TGTGCCAGTAGGCGGAACCTGAACACCGGGGAGCTGTTTTTT. This gives the protein CASRRNLNTGELFF.

J is TRBJ2-1 and V is TRBV28; possibly TRBD2 for D (6 bases). The length of the CDR3 is 16 residues. Trimming pared 3 bases from V and 7 bases from J, leaving 19 bases between. The V gene's germline CDR1 is MDHEN and CDR2 SYDVKM. The CDR3 DNA reads TGTGCCAGCAGTTTTTTTGGAGCGGGCGAGGAGAATGAGCAGTTCTTC. It codes for CASSFFGAGEENEQFF.

This chain joins TRBV29-1 and TRBJ1-4, with D hard to call. CDR1 is SQVTM and CDR2 is ANQGSEA in the germline V gene. V shed 3 bases and J shed 4 bases, with 9 bases lying between them. The CDR3 sequence is 13 residues long. Written as DNA, the CDR3 is TGCAGCGTTGATTTGGGCAATAATGAAAAACTGTTTTTT. Protein: CSVDLGNNEKLFF.